The 15 T cell receptor beta chains presented below share a single source sample, sequenced in a study of T cell responses to AZD1222 COVID-19 vaccine. The assay was immunoSEQ multiplex PCR, and TCRdb's table has in-frame clones only and misses some. The data show about 100,000 clones, about 82% seen once. The sequencing here drew on peripheral blood, taken on day 0 of AZD1222 vaccination. These TCRs come from an adult in good health.

The J gene is TRBJ2-7, the V gene TRBV7-2; D is possibly TRBD1 (6 bases). This CDR3 spans 12 amino acids. Germline CDR1 is SGHTA and CDR2 is FQGNSA. V was cut by 4 bases and J by 6 bases, with 10 bases left in between. The CDR3 spells CASSSPGAEQYF. DNA of the CDR3: TGTGCCAGCAGCTCTCCAGGGGCCGAGCAGTACTTC. Together with reference TRBV7-2 and TRBJ2-7, the CDR3 gives the full variable domain: GAGVSQSPSNKVTEKGKDVELRCDPISGHTALYWYRQSLGQGLEFLIYFQGNSAPDKSGLPSDRFSAERTGGSVSTLTIQRTQQEDSAVYLCASSSPGAEQYFGPGTRLTVT.

This clone has only one observation. The J gene is TRBJ1-5, the V gene TRBV18; a possible D gene is TRBD1 (6 bases). The germline V gene has CDR1 KGHSH and CDR2 LQKENI. CDR3 length: 15 residues. The ends were cut back, 3 bases at V and 2 bases at J, with 11 bases in the middle. As DNA, the CDR3 is TGTGCCAGCTCACCGACAGGCTTCGGCAATCAGCCCCAGCATTTT. Translation gives CASSPTGFGNQPQHF.

The J gene is TRBJ2-2, the V gene TRBV27; D is unresolved. Looked up from germline, CDR1 is MNHEY and CDR2 is SMNVEV (reference sequence). V shed 6 bases and J shed 4 bases, with 12 bases lying between them. CDR3 length: 14 amino acids. This CDR3 is CASSLGFTTGELFF. The CDR3 DNA is TGTGCCAGCAGCCTGGGGTTTACCACCGGGGAGCTGTTTTTT.

CDR3 in amino acids: CASSINRGRTNEKLFF. CDR3 DNA sequence: TGCGCCAGCAGCATCAACAGGGGGCGAACTAATGAAAAACTGTTTTTT. This chain joins TRBV4-3 and TRBJ1-4; 9 nucleotides line up with TRBD1. The CDR3 is made up of 16 amino acids. The trim removed 5 bases at V and 1 base at J, leaving 5 bases unmatched. Germline V gene lookup returns CDR1 LGHNA and CDR2 YSLEER.

V usage is TRBV29-1 and J usage is TRBJ2-7; 8 bases map to TRBD2. Germline trimming cut 5 bases from V and 4 bases from J; bases unmatched to any gene: 19. The CDR3 contains 17 residues. The germline V gene encodes CDR1 SQVTM and CDR2 ANQGSEA. CDR3: CSVRKEVSGVFLYEQYF. The CDR3 bases are TGCAGCGTTAGAAAGGAGGTTAGCGGGGTTTTTCTTTACGAGCAGTACTTC.

The rearrangement uses TRBV7-9 and TRBJ2-7; 7 nucleotides align to TRBD1. This CDR3 has 16 amino acids. Per germline, CDR1 SEHNR and CDR2 FQNEAQ (reference sequence). V shed 5 bases and J 4 bases; nucleotides not matched to a gene: 14. The CDR3 sequence: CASSGATGASRYEQYF. Here the CDR3 DNA reads TGTGCCAGCAGCGGCGCCACAGGGGCATCTCGATACGAGCAGTACTTC.

This clone was picked up one time. This chain uses TRBV25-1 with TRBJ1-2; the match to TRBD1 covers 10 bases. The CDR3 loop spans 14 amino acids. The germline gives CDR1 MGHDK, CDR2 SYGVNS. The V and J ends lost 6 bases and 8 bases, in that order; junction bases with no gene match: 9. The CDR3 spells CASRDRGSVGGYTF. The CDR3 DNA sequence: TGTGCCAGCAGGGACAGGGGGTCCGTTGGCGGCTACACCTTC.

V is TRBV3-1 (or the pseudogene TRBV3-2) and J is TRBJ1-2; possibly TRBD1 for D (5 bases). With 4 bases removed from V and 5 bases from J, the gap between germline ends came to 17 bases. CDR3 length equals 15 residues. Germline-derived CDR1 and CDR2 are LGHDT and YNNKEL (reference sequence). CDR3 DNA sequence: TGTGCCAGCAGCCTCCTCCAGGGCCCCCGTTATGGCTACACCTTC. Amino acid sequence: CASSLLQGPRYGYTF.

CDR3 residues: CASSRQGDNSPLHF. As DNA, the CDR3 is TGTGCCAGCAGCCGACAGGGCGATAATTCACCCCTCCACTTT. This chain uses TRBV27 with TRBJ1-6; the match to TRBD1 covers 7 bases. Germline V gene lookup returns CDR1 MNHEY and CDR2 SMNVEV (reference sequence). V was pared by 6 bases and J by 5 bases, with 4 bases of the junction left unmatched. The CDR3 consists of 14 residues.

This clone has just one count. The rearrangement joins TRBV7-9 to TRBJ1-2, with 8 bases aligning to TRBD1. The CDR3 loop spans 13 amino acids. Germline V gene data show CDR1 as SEHNR and CDR2 as FQNEAQ (reference sequence). The J segment lost 4 bases and the V segment lost 2 bases, leaving 0 bases of the junction unmatched. CDR3 DNA: TGTGCCAGCAGCTTAACAGGGGGCTATGGCTACACCTTC. Translated: CASSLTGGYGYTF.

The rearrangement uses TRBV7-2 and TRBJ2-1; tentatively, D is TRBD1 or TRBD2 (5 bases each). The CDR3 extends over 18 amino acids. V lost 2 bases to trimming and J lost 5 bases, with 22 bases between them. Germline CDR1 is SGHTA and CDR2 is FQGNSA. DNA for the CDR3: TGTGCCAGCAGCTTACGGCGGACCCGGGACGGCCTAAACAATGAGCAGTTCTTC. Encoded protein: CASSLRRTRDGLNNEQFF.

This clone has a handful of counts. The chain employs TRBV28 and TRBJ1-2; no firm D call. V lost 5 bases and J 5 bases, leaving 15 bases between the germline ends. The germline V gene encodes CDR1 MDHEN and CDR2 SYDVKM. The CDR3 is 14 amino acids. The CDR3, as DNA: TGTGCCAGCAGTCGTCCCGACCCGGGGTATGGCTACACCTTC. This sequence encodes CASSRPDPGYGYTF.

This clone was seen a single time. J is TRBJ2-3 and V is TRBV3-1 (or the pseudogene TRBV3-2), with D maybe TRBD2 (6 bases). This CDR3 contains 14 residues. Germline assignment: CDR1 LGHDT and CDR2 YNNKEL (reference sequence). V was pared by 1 base and J by 4 bases, with 9 bases between. CDR3 sequence: CASSQGWDSDTQYF. In nucleotides, the CDR3 is TGTGCCAGCAGCCAAGGTTGGGACTCAGATACGCAGTATTTT.

The chain employs TRBV5-4 and TRBJ1-1, with D possibly being TRBD1 (5 bases). The CDR3 length is 14 residues. Germline values: CDR1 SGHNT, CDR2 YYREEE (reference sequence). With 6 bases removed from V and 1 base from J, the gap between germline ends came to 13 bases. In DNA, the CDR3 is TGTGCCAGCAATCCCGGGACGGGGAACACTGAAGCTTTCTTT. Encoded protein: CASNPGTGNTEAFF. Using reference TRBV5-4 and TRBJ1-1 for the parts outside the CDR3, the full variable domain is ETGVTQSPTHLIKTRGQQVTLRCSSQSGHNTVSWYQQALGQGPQFIFQYYREEENGRGNFPPRFSGLQFPNYSSELNVNALELDDSALYLCASNPGTGNTEAFFGQGTRLTVV.

The V and J genes are TRBV5-1 and TRBJ2-1; 8 nucleotides match TRBD2. The CDR3 spans 13 residues. The V and J ends lost 4 bases and 10 bases, in that order; junction bases with no gene match: 7. Germline CDR1 SGHRS, CDR2 YFSETQ. The chain's CDR3 is CASSPGGAREQFF. DNA for the CDR3: TGCGCCAGCAGCCCGGGAGGGGCGCGCGAGCAGTTCTTC.